These T cell receptor beta chains were read from a single sample in a study of CD4 T cells in relation to SARS-CoV-2 and coronaviruses. Profiled with immunoSEQ multiplex PCR; TCRdb holds only in-frame clones, not every one. The sample consists of around 56,000 clones, about nine tenths of them appearing once. Material: memory CD4+ T cells from PBMCs. These receptor sequences come from a human donor in good health. Both conserved end residues are trimmed from each CDR3.

>TRBJ2-7|TRBV27
ASSEMGQNTYEQY
>TRBJ1-5|TRBV6-5
ASSSDRGSNQPQH
>TRBJ2-4|TRBV15
ATSRGSSGKDIQY
>TRBJ2-1|TRBV30
AWSRGLAGVSEQF
>TRBJ2-6|TRBV5-1
ASSLGGSGANVLT
>TRBJ2-3|TRBV18
ASSPSLMGRKRDTQY
>TRBJ2-3|TRBV7-9
ASSQETPPDTQY
>TRBJ1-5|TRBV7-2
ASSLRFGGQPQH
>TRBJ1-1|TRBV18
ASSPRTARRDTEAF
>TRBJ2-7|TRBV19
ASRDGGPGEQY
>TRBJ2-3|TRBV7-2
ASSQGFRTDTQY
>TRBJ1-5|TRBV28
ASSLPSRNQPQH
>TRBJ1-4|TRBV13
ASSLGMKGREKLF
>TRBJ2-2|TRBV5-1
ASSVTRTGELF
>TRBJ1-2|TRBV5-1
ASSLQAPYGYT
>TRBJ1-3|TRBV3-1/TRBV3-2
ASSLRTVGNTIY
>TRBJ2-3|TRBV24-1
ATSGGGTDTQY
>TRBJ1-1|TRBV28
ASNLDRVATEAF
>TRBJ2-5|TRBV28
ASSYQETQY
>TRBJ2-2|TRBV19
ASSIGIGKANTGELF
>TRBJ2-5|TRBV27
ASSSGGTYQETQY